This paragraph covers one TCR beta chain sequence. This specimen belongs to a study of blood T cell repertoires in COVID-19. Study as a whole: Samples taken during acute and convalescent COVID-19 were collected in the United States, Italy and Spain. The analysed material was cDNA or gDNA that came from T cells, B-cell-depleted T cells, or PBMCs.

V dropped 8 bases and J dropped 7; count of bases not matched to a gene: 11. This CDR3 comprises 15 residues. Germline loops: CDR1 SGHVS, CDR2 FQNEAQ. Original analysis: Using reference gene primer amplification, nucleated cell counts were estimated. TCRdb's copy holds only in-frame clones and misses some; the assay was immunoSEQ multiplex PCR. Clone size and V and J calls were adopted from that table, with D and trimming inferred from the DNA. The sample shows about 220,000 clones, roughly nine tenths of them seen only once. The source material was peripheral blood. The TCR was taken from a man in his forties or fifties with acute or convalescent COVID-19. J is TRBJ2-2 and V is TRBV7-8, with 9 bases matching TRBD1. The CDR3 loop reads CASGSEQGAVGELFF. In DNA, the CDR3 is TGTGCCAGCGGGAGCGAACAGGGGGCCGTCGGGGAGCTGTTTTTT.